The clone carrying this T cell receptor beta chain was seen only once. Its antigen is not identified. Unmatched junction bases numbered 12, after V lost 7 bases and J lost 8 bases. The CDR3 is 15 residues long. Germline CDR1 is SNHLY and CDR2 is FYNNEI. The data belong to a study of blood T cells in healthy people across ages. General study points: With naive T cell percentage, TCR beta diversity showed a strong correlation.

Next came a second PCR, run for about 6 to 12 cycles, which used a sample-barcoded 5' primer along with a J-beta primer mix. A template-switch adaptor with 12 random nucleotides tagged each cDNA molecule. Individual samples furnished no less than 3 million CDR3-containing paired-end reads apiece. TCRdb analysed the 5' RACE reads with MiXCR anew, one entry per CDR3 protein. This sample yields 650,000 to 700,000 distinct CDR3 sequences, of which around 50% are seen a single time; about 13% belongs to the top ten. The sequence came from a woman older than 75 in good health. The sample taken for sequencing was blood. The V call is TRBV2, the J call TRBJ2-1, with 9 nucleotides matching TRBD1. The CDR3 DNA is TGTGCCAGCACCCAAGGACAGGGGTTTGGCGATGAGCAGTTCTTC. Translation: CASTQGQGFGDEQFF.